A selection of T cell receptor beta chains follows, all from one sample in a study of shared clonotypes between healthy human individuals. The table came from immunoSEQ multiplex PCR; TCRdb's copy has only in-frame clones and leaves some out. The sample has roughly 1,500,000 clones, around 98% seen once. The sequenced material came from naive CD4+ T cells sorted from blood. These receptors all stem from a man aged 25 to 40 in good health. Both conserved end residues are part of each CDR3. A D gene is named only where the DNA matches it firmly. Some rows mark clone size as missing; the rest say once, few, many or name a class of expanded clone.

d_gene | abundance | j_gene | v_gene | CDR3aa | CDR3nt
. | . | TRBJ2-2 | TRBV9 | CASSVAAGSETGELFF | TGTGCCAGCAGCGTAGCTGCGGGATCAGAGACCGGGGAGCTGTTTTTT
. | . | TRBJ2-1 | TRBV6-6 | CASMLDGAEQFF | TGTGCCAGCATGCTCGACGGGGCAGAGCAGTTCTTC
. | . | TRBJ1-5 | TRBV7-8 | CASSLGAGANQPQHF | TGTGCCAGCAGCCTGGGGGCAGGGGCCAATCAGCCCCAGCATTTT
. | . | TRBJ2-5 | TRBV11-2 | CASSSGDVGRETQYF | TGTGCCAGCAGCTCGGGGGACGTTGGAAGGGAGACCCAGTACTTC
TRBD2 | . | TRBJ2-1 | TRBV10-3 | CAISGAGVYNEQFF | TGTGCCATCAGTGGAGCGGGAGTCTACAATGAGCAGTTCTTC
. | . | TRBJ2-5 | TRBV18 | CASSLLPNQETQYF | TGTGCCAGCTCACTCCTCCCCAACCAAGAGACCCAGTACTTC
. | . | TRBJ2-5 | TRBV6-1 | CASTQQGGRETQYF | TGTGCCAGCACCCAACAGGGAGGTAGAGAGACCCAGTACTTC
. | . | TRBJ1-4 | TRBV2 | CASSGDGREKLFF | TGTGCCAGCAGCGGGGACGGGAGAGAAAAACTGTTTTTT
. | once | TRBJ2-1 | TRBV13 | CASSFISRGEQFF | TGTGCCAGCAGCTTTATATCCCGGGGTGAGCAGTTCTTC
TRBD2 | . | TRBJ2-1 | TRBV7-6 | CASSLVGVGRGTGEQFF | TGTGCCAGCAGCTTAGTAGGAGTAGGGCGGGGGACGGGTGAGCAGTTCTTC
. | . | TRBJ2-6 | TRBV9 | CASNNPRDKPSRANVLTF | TGTGCCAGCAATAATCCCCGGGACAAGCCGTCTCGGGCCAACGTCCTGACTTTC
. | once | TRBJ2-3 | TRBV2 | CASSVGRRSDTQYF | TGTGCCAGCAGTGTAGGGCGCAGGTCAGATACGCAGTATTTT
. | . | TRBJ2-2 | TRBV5-4 | CASSLRVVDTGELFF | TGTGCCAGCAGCTTACGGGTTGTGGACACCGGGGAGCTGTTTTTT
TRBD2 | . | TRBJ2-1 | TRBV11-2 | CASSPPGRAHEQFF | TGTGCCAGCAGCCCCCCGGGGAGGGCCCATGAGCAGTTCTTC
. | . | TRBJ2-2 | TRBV19 | CASSILGTGELFF | TGTGCCAGTAGTATCCTGGGGACCGGGGAGCTGTTTTTT
TRBD1 | . | TRBJ1-4 | TRBV28 | CASSTPGQGAVLFF | TGTGCCAGCAGTACACCGGGACAGGGGGCGGTACTGTTTTTT
TRBD1 | . | TRBJ2-2 | TRBV29-1 | CSVGTGGGLFF | TGCAGCGTAGGGACAGGGGGTGGGCTGTTTTTT
TRBD1 | . | TRBJ1-1 | TRBV6-5 | CASRRDRGITEAFF | TGTGCCAGCAGAAGAGACAGGGGGATTACTGAAGCTTTCTTT
TRBD1 | . | TRBJ2-1 | TRBV7-7 | CASSSGTGSNNEQFF | TGTGCCAGCAGCTCCGGGACAGGAAGTAACAATGAGCAGTTCTTC
. | . | TRBJ1-2 | TRBV30 | CAGGTYTGENYGYTF | TGTGCCGGAGGGACTTACACTGGGGAAAACTATGGCTACACCTTC
. | . | TRBJ2-7 | TRBV9 | CASSKGRAAYEQYF | TGTGCCAGCAGCAAAGGACGAGCCGCCTACGAGCAGTACTTC
TRBD2 | . | TRBJ2-7 | TRBV6-6 | CASSYLGTSSYEQYF | TGTGCCAGCAGTTACCTGGGGACTAGCAGTTACGAGCAGTACTTC
. | . | TRBJ1-2 | TRBV27 | CASSLSWGGGYTF | TGTGCCAGCAGTTTATCGTGGGGTGGTGGCTACACCTTC
TRBD1 | . | TRBJ1-2 | TRBV7-8 | CASSLGQGNFNYGYTF | TGTGCCAGCAGCTTAGGACAGGGAAACTTCAACTATGGCTACACCTTC
. | once | TRBJ1-2 | TRBV30 | CAWSASSPRQGNTF | TGTGCCTGGAGTGCTAGCTCCCCAAGGCAGGGTAACACCTTC
. | . | TRBJ2-1 | TRBV29-1 | CSVGGLFSYEQFF | TGCAGCGTTGGAGGTCTTTTTAGCTATGAGCAGTTCTTC
. | . | TRBJ1-3 | TRBV7-8 | CASSADRPEWSTIYF | TGTGCCAGCAGCGCCGACAGGCCCGAGTGGAGCACCATATATTTT
. | . | TRBJ2-1 | TRBV30 | CAWRSYNEQFF | TGTGCCTGGAGGTCCTACAATGAGCAGTTCTTC
TRBD1 | . | TRBJ1-5 | TRBV28 | CASSTPPGGLNQPQHF | TGTGCCAGCAGCACACCCCCAGGGGGCCTCAATCAGCCCCAGCATTTT
TRBD2 | . | TRBJ2-3 | TRBV7-7 | CASSQGLAIADTQYF | TGTGCTAGCAGCCAGGGACTAGCGATTGCAGATACGCAGTATTTT
TRBD1 | . | TRBJ1-1 | TRBV18 | CASSPRPTLGQGGTEAFF | TGTGCCAGCTCACCGCGTCCTACGTTGGGACAGGGAGGAACTGAAGCTTTCTTT
TRBD2 | . | TRBJ2-4 | TRBV7-9 | CASSRTAGVAKNIQYF | TGTGCCAGCAGCCGTACTGCGGGGGTGGCCAAAAACATTCAGTACTTC
. | . | TRBJ2-3 | TRBV28 | CASSLWGTSTDTQYF | TGTGCCAGCAGTTTATGGGGAACTAGCACAGATACGCAGTATTTT
. | . | TRBJ2-7 | TRBV20-1 | CSAHDPYEQYF | TGCAGTGCTCACGACCCCTACGAGCAGTACTTC
TRBD1 | . | TRBJ2-7 | TRBV6-1 | CASSVRDRGNEQYF | TGTGCCAGCAGTGTCCGGGACAGGGGCAACGAGCAGTACTTC
. | . | TRBJ1-3 | TRBV19 | CASSRSSSSGNTIYF | TGTGCCAGTAGCCGATCCTCGAGCTCTGGAAACACCATATATTTT
TRBD2 | . | TRBJ2-3 | TRBV5-1 | CASSLGLAGGPTDTQYF | TGCGCCAGCAGCTTGGGTCTAGCGGGAGGTCCCACAGATACGCAGTATTTT
TRBD1 | . | TRBJ2-1 | TRBV5-1 | CASSPPSTGGTDEQFF | TGCGCCAGCAGCCCGCCATCGACAGGGGGTACGGATGAGCAGTTCTTC
TRBD2 | . | TRBJ2-5 | TRBV10-3 | CAISTSGSQETQYF | TGTGCCATCAGTACTAGCGGGAGCCAGGAGACCCAGTACTTC
TRBD1 | . | TRBJ2-1 | TRBV25-1 | CASSELGGQGRFF | TGTGCCAGCAGTGAATTAGGTGGACAGGGGCGGTTCTTC